This T cell receptor beta chain was documented in a study of cytomegalovirus exposure and HLA in healthy donors. Study-level background: Approximately 81% of around 400 genotyped donors fell in the Caucasian-associated ancestry cluster.

Amplification used 60 Vbeta primers and 13 Jbeta primers. Profiling relied on immunoSEQ multiplex PCR, and the TCRdb table lists in-frame clones only, not all of them. The sample shows around 190,000 clones, around 90% of them seen only once. Overall study results and limits: Sequencing depth across donors, presence/absence analyses assumed, was roughly uniform.

A note on this clone: The antigen is unknown.

The CDR3 contains 14 residues. Trimming pared 2 bases from V and 5 bases from J, leaving 11 bases between. Germline V gene sequence: CDR1 WNHNN, CDR2 SYGVQD (reference sequence). This clonotype was obtained from a boy between 2 and 10 years old in good health and CMV-seronegative. V is TRBV10-1 and J is TRBJ2-3, with D possibly TRBD2 on 6 matching bases. Sequences were obtained from PBMCs. The CDR3 loop is CASSEPGVGDTQYF. DNA for the CDR3: TGCGCCAGCAGTGAGCCGGGGGTCGGAGATACGCAGTATTTT.